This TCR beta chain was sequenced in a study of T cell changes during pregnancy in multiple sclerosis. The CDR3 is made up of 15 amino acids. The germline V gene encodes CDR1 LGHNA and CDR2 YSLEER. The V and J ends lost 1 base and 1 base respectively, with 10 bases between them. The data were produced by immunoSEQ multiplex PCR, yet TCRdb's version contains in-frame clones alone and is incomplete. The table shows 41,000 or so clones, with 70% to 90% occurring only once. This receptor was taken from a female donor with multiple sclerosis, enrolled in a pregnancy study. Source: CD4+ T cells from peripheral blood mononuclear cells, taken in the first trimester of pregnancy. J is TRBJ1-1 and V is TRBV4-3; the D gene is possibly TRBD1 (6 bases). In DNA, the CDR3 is TGCGCCAGCAGCCAAGTCTCGACAGGGAACACTGAAGCTTTCTTT. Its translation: CASSQVSTGNTEAFF.